The T cell receptor (beta chain) described here comes from a study of human T cells and chemical hapten exposure. Ten or more counts support this clonotype. This CDR3 comprises 15 residues. Trimming pared 0 bases from V and 8 bases from J, leaving 17 bases between. The V gene's germline CDR1 is SGHNT and CDR2 YYREEE (reference sequence). Indicated time point: pre-sensitization, week 0. Treatment given: therapeutic diphenylcyclopropenone sensitization with weekly scalp DPC. Each CDR3 protein is one row after TCRdb ran MiXCR on the RACE reads. The profile shows about 62,000 distinct CDR3 sequences, roughly 6.7% of them singletons.

The source was whole blood, collected in connection with sensitization to the hapten diphenylcyclopropenone (DPC). This sequence was found in a woman in her 30s with alopecia areata. Some clones in this sample may be carry-over from other donors' samples. V usage is TRBV5-4 and J usage is TRBJ1-2; TRBD1 is a possible D gene (5 bases). The CDR3 coding sequence is TGTGCCAGCAGCTTGGGAGGATCCCCAGGGAAAGGCTACACCTTC. This sequence encodes CASSLGGSPGKGYTF.